This is a list of T cell receptor beta chains from one sample in a study. TCRdb re-analysed the 5' RACE reads in MiXCR, keeping a single row per CDR3 protein. The sample includes nearly 55,000 distinct CDR3 sequences, more than 20% of them seen just once. The sequenced sample was tumor-infiltrating naive CD4+ T cells sorted from the breast tumor. The receptors shown here come from a female donor with breast cancer. CDR3s include the opening cysteine and the closing phenylalanine or tryptophan. A D gene is named only where the DNA matches it firmly. The size entry is marked missing in some rows and otherwise reads once, few, many or a size class.

d_gene,v_gene,abundance,j_gene,CDR3aa,CDR3nt
-,TRBV5-1,few,TRBJ1-2,CASSSAGGDYGYTF,TGCGCCAGCAGCTCTGCGGGGGGCGACTATGGCTACACCTTC
-,TRBV15,-,TRBJ1-1,CATSRGLQGNTEAFF,TGTGCCACCAGCAGAGGTCTACAGGGGAACACTGAAGCTTTCTTT
-,TRBV5-1,once,TRBJ1-1,CASSSPQKGVTEAFF,TGCGCCAGCAGCTCCCCTCAGAAGGGGGTCACTGAAGCTTTCTTT
-,TRBV20-1,few,TRBJ2-5,CSASPRTAAVETQYF,TGCAGTGCTAGCCCTAGGACGGCGGCAGTGGAGACCCAGTACTTC
TRBD1,TRBV6-1,-,TRBJ1-2,CASSEALRQGSRGYTF,TGTGCCAGCAGTGAAGCACTCCGACAGGGCTCTCGGGGCTACACCTTC
TRBD2,TRBV7-3,few,TRBJ2-5,CASRSGSSGRKTQYF,TGTGCCAGCAGGTCAGGGTCTAGCGGGAGGAAGACCCAGTACTTC
-,TRBV11-2,-,TRBJ2-1,CASTLMTAYNEQFF,TGTGCCAGCACCCTGATGACGGCGTACAATGAGCAGTTCTTC
-,TRBV4-1,few,TRBJ1-2,CASAEGRGAVYGYTF,TGCGCCAGCGCCGAGGGGAGAGGGGCGGTCTATGGCTACACCTTC
-,TRBV13,-,TRBJ1-1,CASSLLIRGRNTEAFF,TGTGCCAGCAGCTTATTAATAAGGGGTCGGAACACTGAAGCTTTCTTT
TRBD1,TRBV5-1,-,TRBJ1-6,CASSYMDRDNSPLHF,TGTGCCAGCAGCTATATGGACAGGGATAATTCGCCCCTCCACTTT
TRBD2,TRBV3-1,few,TRBJ2-1,CASSQVRTSGRNEQFF,TGTGCCAGCAGCCAAGTTAGGACTAGCGGGAGGAATGAGCAGTTCTTC
TRBD2,TRBV5-1,many,TRBJ2-1,CASSLTSGRYNEQFF,TGCGCCAGCAGCCTGACTAGCGGGAGGTACAATGAGCAGTTCTTC
-,TRBV12-3/TRBV12-4,many,TRBJ1-2,CASSSQRGGRAGYTF,TGTGCCAGCAGTTCGCAAAGGGGGGGTAGGGCTGGCTACACCTTC
TRBD1,TRBV3-1,-,TRBJ2-7,CASSQAAGGLYEQYF,TGTGCCAGCAGCCAAGCGGCAGGGGGCCTCTACGAGCAGTACTTC
-,TRBV29-1,few,TRBJ1-3,CSVERRSQGFSGNTIYF,TGCAGCGTTGAAAGGCGTTCACAGGGCTTTTCTGGAAACACCATATATTTT
-,TRBV4-3,-,TRBJ2-3,CASSQDRGSLVDTQYF,TGCGCCAGCAGCCAAGATCGCGGAAGTCTAGTAGATACGCAGTATTTT
-,TRBV7-9,-,TRBJ2-2,CASSFNANTGELFF,TGTGCCAGCAGCTTTAACGCGAACACCGGGGAGCTGTTTTTT
-,TRBV20-1,few,TRBJ2-6,CSARASAGANVLTF,TGCAGTGCTAGAGCGTCAGCTGGGGCCAACGTCCTGACTTTC
-,TRBV30,-,TRBJ2-2,CARKARNTGELFF,TGTGCCCGAAAAGCTAGGAACACCGGGGAGCTGTTTTTT
-,TRBV11-2,many,TRBJ2-2,CASSLDPPVGELFF,TGTGCCAGCAGCTTAGATCCCCCGGTCGGGGAGCTGTTTTTT
TRBD1,TRBV4-3,-,TRBJ2-7,CASSHPGQGVNEQYF,TGCGCCAGCAGCCATCCTGGACAGGGGGTAAACGAGCAGTACTTC
TRBD1,TRBV6-2/TRBV6-3,-,TRBJ2-1,CASSGTGDQYINEQFF,TGTGCCAGCAGTGGGACAGGAGACCAATATATCAATGAGCAGTTCTTC
-,TRBV28,once,TRBJ1-6,CASTPRGVWNSPLHF,TGTGCCAGCACCCCGCGAGGGGTGTGGAATTCACCCCTCCACTTT
-,TRBV7-2,-,TRBJ1-5,CASSPPGTRNQPQHF,TGTGCCAGCAGCCCGCCCGGGACACGAAATCAGCCCCAGCATTTT
TRBD1,TRBV12-5,many,TRBJ1-5,CASTTGSPNQPQHF,TGTGCTAGTACGACAGGGTCTCCAAATCAGCCCCAGCATTTT
TRBD2,TRBV5-1,many,TRBJ2-7,CASTLSGSSYEQYF,TGCGCCAGCACTCTTAGCGGGAGCTCCTACGAGCAGTACTTC
-,TRBV7-6,many,TRBJ2-5,CASSPGGSRETQYF,TGTGCCAGCAGCCCCGGAGGGTCTAGAGAGACCCAGTACTTC
TRBD2,TRBV7-2,few,TRBJ2-7,CASSTHGGDEQYF,TGTGCCAGCAGCACCCATGGGGGGGACGAGCAGTACTTC
-,TRBV5-1,few,TRBJ1-2,CASSSTFGEGYTF,TGCGCCAGCAGCTCAACTTTCGGGGAAGGCTACACCTTC
TRBD1,TRBV12-3/TRBV12-4,many,TRBJ1-2,CATGTGDYGYTF,TGTGCCACCGGGACAGGGGACTATGGCTACACCTTC
-,TRBV6-5,-,TRBJ1-6,CASRSLSQMIYSPLHF,TGTGCCAGCAGGTCCCTTTCTCAGATGATCTATTCACCCCTCCACTTT
TRBD1,TRBV29-1,-,TRBJ2-5,CSVDPGQGQETQYF,TGCAGCGTCGATCCGGGACAGGGACAAGAGACCCAGTACTTC
-,TRBV7-2,few,TRBJ2-3,CASSLNYLSTDTQYF,TGTGCCAGCAGCTTAAACTACCTTAGCACAGATACGCAGTATTTT
-,TRBV28,-,TRBJ1-1,CASSRTPWGTEAFF,TGTGCCAGCAGTAGGACCCCGTGGGGCACTGAAGCTTTCTTT
-,TRBV25-1,-,TRBJ1-2,CATMGQGGGYTF,TGTGCGACCATGGGGCAGGGCGGAGGCTACACCTTC
TRBD1,TRBV20-1,-,TRBJ2-1,CSARGRVQGDEQFF,TGCAGTGCTAGAGGCAGGGTCCAGGGGGATGAGCAGTTCTTC
-,TRBV7-9,few,TRBJ2-2,CASIQGRATGELFF,TGTGCCAGCATCCAGGGCAGGGCCACCGGGGAGCTGTTTTTT
-,TRBV5-4,few,TRBJ2-4,CASSYSFTGLAKNIQYF,TGTGCCAGCAGCTATTCTTTCACGGGACTAGCCAAAAACATTCAGTACTTC
TRBD2,TRBV20-1,-,TRBJ2-7,CSACRLAGTYEQYF,TGCAGTGCTTGTCGACTAGCGGGTACCTACGAGCAGTACTTC
TRBD2,TRBV7-3,-,TRBJ2-5,CASSLNPAGGGETQYF,TGTGCCAGCAGCTTAAATCCAGCGGGAGGGGGTGAGACCCAGTACTTC
TRBD2,TRBV13,-,TRBJ2-7,CASSLEWTSVINEQYF,TGTGCCAGCAGCTTAGAGTGGACTAGCGTTATTAACGAGCAGTACTTC
-,TRBV5-5,few,TRBJ2-5,CASSTGQVQETQYF,TGTGCCAGCAGCACGGGACAAGTCCAAGAGACCCAGTACTTC
-,TRBV20-1,many,TRBJ2-3,CSARSGADTQYF,TGCAGTGCTAGATCTGGGGCAGATACGCAGTATTTT
-,TRBV12-3/TRBV12-4,few,TRBJ1-1,CASSWSAGNTEAFF,TGTGCCAGCAGTTGGAGTGCTGGGAACACTGAAGCTTTCTTT
-,TRBV4-2,few,TRBJ2-6,CASSQEGVPSGANVLTF,TGTGCCAGCAGCCAAGAAGGCGTTCCCTCTGGGGCCAACGTCCTGACTTTC
-,TRBV2,few,TRBJ1-1,CASDSQGNTEAFF,TGTGCCAGCGACTCACAGGGTAACACTGAAGCTTTCTTT
TRBD2,TRBV5-1,-,TRBJ2-7,CASSLGLAGDEQYF,TGCGCCAGCAGCTTGGGCCTAGCGGGAGACGAGCAGTACTTC
TRBD1,TRBV4-2,many,TRBJ2-7,CASSQENSGDSRLKVYEQYF,TGTGCCAGCAGCCAAGAAAATTCAGGGGACAGCCGACTAAAGGTCTACGAGCAGTACTTC
-,TRBV12-2,-,TRBJ1-5,CASRFDCRNQPQHF,TGTGCAAGTCGCTTTGATTGTCGGAATCAGCCCCAGCATTTT
-,TRBV20-1,many,TRBJ1-1,CSAARRNTEAFF,TGCAGTGCCGCCCGGAGGAACACTGAAGCTTTCTTT
-,TRBV5-1,-,TRBJ2-2,CASSGGLGTGELFF,TGCGCCAGCAGCGGGGGTCTCGGCACCGGGGAGCTGTTTTTT
-,TRBV28,-,TRBJ2-7,CASSFRLLSSYEQYF,TGTGCCAGCAGTTTCAGGCTTTTAAGCTCCTACGAGCAGTACTTC
-,TRBV12-3/TRBV12-4,many,TRBJ2-5,CASSPQRETQYF,TGTGCCAGCAGCCCTCAACGAGAGACCCAGTACTTC
-,TRBV5-6,many,TRBJ2-3,CASSLAPSTDTQYF,TGTGCCAGCAGCTTGGCCCCTAGCACAGATACGCAGTATTTT
TRBD2,TRBV20-1,-,TRBJ2-7,CSARDPSGRSDEQYF,TGCAGTGCTAGAGACCCCAGCGGGAGGAGCGACGAGCAGTACTTC
-,TRBV4-2,-,TRBJ1-2,CASSPPSTGAGYTF,TGTGCCAGCAGCCCCCCGAGCACGGGAGCGGGCTACACCTTC
-,TRBV29-1,-,TRBJ2-3,CSLLATNTDTQYF,TGCAGTTTGCTAGCGACAAACACAGATACGCAGTATTTT
TRBD1,TRBV20-1,-,TRBJ1-1,CSARDRQRTEAFF,TGCAGTGCCCGGGACAGGCAGAGGACTGAAGCTTTCTTT
-,TRBV5-1,few,TRBJ2-7,CASSSDSSPRVYEQYF,TGCGCCAGCAGCTCGGACTCTAGCCCCCGGGTCTACGAGCAGTACTTC
TRBD1,TRBV20-1,-,TRBJ2-7,CSEESGQGAYEQYF,TGCAGTGAGGAGTCGGGACAGGGGGCCTACGAGCAGTACTTC